This T cell receptor beta chain was obtained from a study of T-cell memory formation after mild COVID-19. Study-level points and caveats: CD4/CD8 balance held among clones contracting day 15 to 85, and later expanders leaned CD4+. In second-wave clones peaking day 37, SARS-CoV-2 specificity remained unconfirmed.

Libraries for TCRalpha and TCRbeta carried sample barcodes and unique molecular identifiers via 5'RACE. From the 5' RACE reads, TCRdb called clonotypes with MiXCR, one entry per CDR3 protein. Of 400,000 or so distinct CDR3 sequences listed, 20% are singletons. The table lists this clonotype with a few counts. The antigen is not known. An end of the junction does not agree with germline; a read error may underlie this. The sequencing input was PBMCs or a T cell subset sorted from them (not recorded which). This TCR was sampled from an adult woman who had mild COVID-19 (a few samples of this study predate the infection). Cell type and time point are not known.

CDR3 loop: CASSPGTGFFGPIF. The CDR3 bases are TGTGCCAGCAGTCCCGGGACAGGATTCTTTGGTCCGATCTTC. V is TRBV6-5 and J is TRBJ2-1; 8 bases fit TRBD1. This CDR3 region has 14 residues. Germline lookup yields CDR1 MNHEY and CDR2 SVGAGI.